The 17 T cell receptor beta chains reported below all come from one sample, sequenced in a study of a mutant IDH1 vaccine in newly diagnosed glioma. Time point denoted: week 23, last vaccination. Alongside topical imiquimod, each dose of vaccine comprised 300 ug of mutant IDH1 20-mer peptide. The repertoire was sequenced with immunoSEQ multiplex PCR; TCRdb's copy has only in-frame clones and lacks some. The data contain roughly 43,000 clones, approximately 84% of them singletons. These TCRs are of unknown antigen specificity. This sample comprised PBMCs, obtained from a glioma patient whose treatment included an IDH1 peptide vaccine. The receptors come from a woman between 18 and 30 years old with glioma. Some clones in this sample may be carry-over from other donors' samples.

The chain carries TRBV5-1 and TRBJ1-3, with D tentatively TRBD1 (5 bases). This CDR3 comprises 15 residues. The V gene lost 0 bases and the J gene lost 4 bases, with 11 bases spanning the gap. CDR1 is SGHRS and CDR2 is YFSETQ in the germline V gene. The CDR3 region is CASSLDGTVGNTIYF. CDR3 coding DNA: TGCGCCAGCAGCTTGGATGGGACCGTGGGAAACACCATATATTTT.

The chain employs TRBV7-2 and TRBJ1-2; weak D call: TRBD1 (5 bases). Germline V CDR1 and CDR2: SGHTA, FQGNSA. This CDR3 spans 13 amino acids. V lost 6 bases to trimming and J lost 1 base, with 9 bases between them. This CDR3 is CASRADSNYGYTF. The CDR3 DNA reads as TGTGCCAGCAGGGCCGACAGTAACTATGGCTACACCTTC.

This rearrangement joins TRBV11-2 to TRBJ1-2; 10 bases map to TRBD1. The CDR3 contains 16 residues. J lost 3 bases, V lost 0 bases, and 4 bases had no gene match. Germline values: CDR1 SGHAT, CDR2 FQNNGV. As DNA, the CDR3 is TGTGCCAGCAGCTTAGAAGAGGGACAGGGGTACTATGGCTACACCTTC. Translating it yields CASSLEEGQGYYGYTF.

This clone was observed a single time. The V and J genes are TRBV9 and TRBJ2-6; D gene unclear. Trimming left V 0 bases short and J 0 bases short, with 4 bases between. Germline V gene data show CDR1 as SGDLS and CDR2 as YYNGEE. The CDR3 sequence is 15 residues long. Written as DNA, the CDR3 is TGTGCCAGCAGCGTAGCCGGCTCTGGGGCCAACGTCCTGACTTTC. Amino acid sequence: CASSVAGSGANVLTF.

This clone was detected a few times. Distinct nucleotide sequences in the sample also encode this CDR3. V gene TRBV18 combines with J gene TRBJ2-5, with D hard to call. This CDR3 has 11 amino acids. Germline V gives CDR1 KGHSH, CDR2 LQKENI. Trimming removed 1 base at V and 5 bases at J, with 2 bases between. In DNA form, the CDR3 reads TGTGCCAGCTCACCACGCGAGACCCAGTACTTC. This translates into CASSPRETQYF.

J is TRBJ2-1 and V is TRBV19; 9 bases are a match to TRBD2. Trimming at V came to 3 bases and at J to 4 bases, leaving 7 bases not matched to a gene. From germline, CDR1 is LNHDA and CDR2 SQIVND (reference sequence). The CDR3 has 16 residues. CDR3: CASSILAGRAYNEQFF. DNA for the CDR3: TGTGCCAGTAGTATCCTAGCGGGGAGGGCTTACAATGAGCAGTTCTTC.

V and J are TRBV5-1 and TRBJ1-3, with a tentative D call TRBD1 (5 bases). The CDR3 length is 15 residues. Trimming shortened V by 0 bases and J by 6 bases, and 13 bases separated the two germline ends. Germline V gene data show CDR1 as SGHRS and CDR2 as YFSETQ. This chain's CDR3 is CASSLEGNGENTIYF. The CDR3 DNA follows: TGCGCCAGCAGCTTGGAGGGGAACGGGGAAAACACCATATATTTT.

To note about this clone: An end of the junction does not agree with germline; a read error may underlie this. This chain links TRBV7-7 with TRBJ2-3, with D hard to call. Germline V lookup: CDR1 SSHAT, CDR2 FNYEAQ (reference sequence). The CDR3 runs 15 residues. The CDR3 reads CASSLRLGYGDTQYF. Written as DNA, the CDR3 is TGTGCTAGCAGCTTAAGGTTGGGTTATGGAGATACGCAGTATTTT.

A few counts support this clone. The J gene is TRBJ1-2, the V gene TRBV12-5; D uncertain. The CDR3 contains 11 residues. Germline V gives CDR1 LGHNT, CDR2 FRNRAP. V dropped 5 bases and J dropped 5 bases, with 6 bases sitting between them. CDR3 protein: CASGVPYGYTF. In DNA form, the CDR3 reads TGTGCTAGTGGTGTCCCATATGGCTACACCTTC.

The rearrangement joins TRBV2 to TRBJ2-7; D call uncertain. Germline CDR1 SNHLY, CDR2 FYNNEI. This CDR3 has 13 amino acids. Trimming stripped 7 bases from V and 5 bases from J, with 15 bases between. The CDR3 nucleotides are TGTGCCAGCAATGCGGACGGCCCCCACGAGCAGTACTTC. Amino acid sequence: CASNADGPHEQYF.

The V call is TRBV10-3, the J call TRBJ2-1; 12 bases map to TRBD1. V dropped 6 bases and J dropped 4; count of bases not matched to a gene: 1. This CDR3 region has 14 residues. CDR1 and CDR2 from the germline V gene are ENHRY and SYGVKD. The CDR3 spells CAIRGQGAYNEQFF. The CDR3 DNA is TGTGCCATCAGGGGACAGGGGGCGTACAATGAGCAGTTCTTC.

The rearrangement links TRBV5-1 to TRBJ2-7, with 9 nucleotides matching TRBD1. The ends lost 4 bases at V and 6 bases at J; junction bases unmatched: 11. This CDR3 contains 15 residues. The germline V gene encodes CDR1 SGHRS and CDR2 YFSETQ. CDR3 sequence (DNA): TGCGCCAGCAGCGAGTACGGACAGGGGACCGGCGAGCAGTACTTC. Its protein is CASSEYGQGTGEQYF.

V and J are TRBV30 and TRBJ2-7, with D perhaps TRBD2 (6 bases). This CDR3 has 15 residues. The V and J ends lost 1 base and 2 bases respectively, with 15 bases between them. CDR1 is GTSNPN, CDR2 SVGIG, per germline (reference sequence). Here the CDR3 DNA reads TGTGCCTGGAGTGACGGGAGCCCCTTGACCTACGAGCAGTACTTC. Amino acid sequence: CAWSDGSPLTYEQYF.

The chain combines TRBV6-1 with TRBJ1-5; tentatively, D is TRBD1 (5 bases). Germline lookup yields CDR1 MNHNS and CDR2 SASEGT. V was pared by 3 bases and J by 2 bases, with 11 bases between. This CDR3 is 15 amino acids long. CDR3 DNA: TGTGCCAGCAGTGACAGGGCGAACCGCAATCAGCCCCAGCATTTT. Translation gives CASSDRANRNQPQHF.

The chain links TRBV9 to TRBJ2-2; D may match TRBD1 or TRBD2 (5 bases each). CDR3 size: 15 residues. V lost 4 bases to trimming and J lost 6 bases, with 16 bases between them. Germline values: CDR1 SGDLS, CDR2 YYNGEE. The CDR3 DNA reads as TGTGCCAGCAGCACCGGGGACCCGAGGGCCGGGGAGCTGTTTTTT. It specifies CASSTGDPRAGELFF.

This sequence joins TRBV5-6 and TRBJ1-2; no reliable D call. Trimming cost V 10 bases and J 4 bases, with 20 bases left between them. The CDR3 has 14 amino acids. Germline loops: CDR1 SGHDT, CDR2 YYEEEE. The CDR3 DNA reads as TGTGCCTCCCGAGGCCTGGGATACAGCTATGGCTACACCTTC. Amino acid sequence: CASRGLGYSYGYTF.

This clone was counted only a few times. The rearrangement links TRBV7-9 to TRBJ2-7; TRBD2 aligns across 7 bases. The CDR3 spans 13 residues. V trimming: 5 bases; J trimming: 3 bases; junction bases outside the gene matches: 4. Germline lookup yields CDR1 SEHNR and CDR2 FQNEAQ (reference sequence). CDR3 in DNA: TGTGCCAGCAGCCGTGCGGGAGTCTACGAGCAGTACTTC. It codes for CASSRAGVYEQYF.